The source of this T cell receptor (beta chain) is a study of blood T cell repertoires in COVID-19. For the study at large: Sites across the United States, Italy and Spain contributed samples from acute and convalescent COVID-19. Sources were T cells, B-cell-depleted T cells, or PBMCs; the material itself was cDNA or gDNA.

This CDR3 is 15 amino acids long. Germline V gene lookup returns CDR1 SGHVS and CDR2 FQNEAQ. The V end lost 5 bases, the J end lost 3 bases, and 16 bases lay between the germline ends. Profiling relied on immunoSEQ multiplex PCR, and the TCRdb table lists in-frame clones only, not all of them. Of 130,000 to 150,000 clones listed, under 90% are singletons. This receptor was identified in an elderly woman in a cohort sampled during active or convalescent COVID-19. The chain recombines TRBV7-8 with TRBJ2-5, with D unclear. Sequencing input: peripheral blood. The chain's CDR3 is CASSPIGWSEETQYF. CDR3 nucleotide sequence: TGTGCCAGCAGCCCAATCGGGTGGTCGGAAGAGACCCAGTACTTC.